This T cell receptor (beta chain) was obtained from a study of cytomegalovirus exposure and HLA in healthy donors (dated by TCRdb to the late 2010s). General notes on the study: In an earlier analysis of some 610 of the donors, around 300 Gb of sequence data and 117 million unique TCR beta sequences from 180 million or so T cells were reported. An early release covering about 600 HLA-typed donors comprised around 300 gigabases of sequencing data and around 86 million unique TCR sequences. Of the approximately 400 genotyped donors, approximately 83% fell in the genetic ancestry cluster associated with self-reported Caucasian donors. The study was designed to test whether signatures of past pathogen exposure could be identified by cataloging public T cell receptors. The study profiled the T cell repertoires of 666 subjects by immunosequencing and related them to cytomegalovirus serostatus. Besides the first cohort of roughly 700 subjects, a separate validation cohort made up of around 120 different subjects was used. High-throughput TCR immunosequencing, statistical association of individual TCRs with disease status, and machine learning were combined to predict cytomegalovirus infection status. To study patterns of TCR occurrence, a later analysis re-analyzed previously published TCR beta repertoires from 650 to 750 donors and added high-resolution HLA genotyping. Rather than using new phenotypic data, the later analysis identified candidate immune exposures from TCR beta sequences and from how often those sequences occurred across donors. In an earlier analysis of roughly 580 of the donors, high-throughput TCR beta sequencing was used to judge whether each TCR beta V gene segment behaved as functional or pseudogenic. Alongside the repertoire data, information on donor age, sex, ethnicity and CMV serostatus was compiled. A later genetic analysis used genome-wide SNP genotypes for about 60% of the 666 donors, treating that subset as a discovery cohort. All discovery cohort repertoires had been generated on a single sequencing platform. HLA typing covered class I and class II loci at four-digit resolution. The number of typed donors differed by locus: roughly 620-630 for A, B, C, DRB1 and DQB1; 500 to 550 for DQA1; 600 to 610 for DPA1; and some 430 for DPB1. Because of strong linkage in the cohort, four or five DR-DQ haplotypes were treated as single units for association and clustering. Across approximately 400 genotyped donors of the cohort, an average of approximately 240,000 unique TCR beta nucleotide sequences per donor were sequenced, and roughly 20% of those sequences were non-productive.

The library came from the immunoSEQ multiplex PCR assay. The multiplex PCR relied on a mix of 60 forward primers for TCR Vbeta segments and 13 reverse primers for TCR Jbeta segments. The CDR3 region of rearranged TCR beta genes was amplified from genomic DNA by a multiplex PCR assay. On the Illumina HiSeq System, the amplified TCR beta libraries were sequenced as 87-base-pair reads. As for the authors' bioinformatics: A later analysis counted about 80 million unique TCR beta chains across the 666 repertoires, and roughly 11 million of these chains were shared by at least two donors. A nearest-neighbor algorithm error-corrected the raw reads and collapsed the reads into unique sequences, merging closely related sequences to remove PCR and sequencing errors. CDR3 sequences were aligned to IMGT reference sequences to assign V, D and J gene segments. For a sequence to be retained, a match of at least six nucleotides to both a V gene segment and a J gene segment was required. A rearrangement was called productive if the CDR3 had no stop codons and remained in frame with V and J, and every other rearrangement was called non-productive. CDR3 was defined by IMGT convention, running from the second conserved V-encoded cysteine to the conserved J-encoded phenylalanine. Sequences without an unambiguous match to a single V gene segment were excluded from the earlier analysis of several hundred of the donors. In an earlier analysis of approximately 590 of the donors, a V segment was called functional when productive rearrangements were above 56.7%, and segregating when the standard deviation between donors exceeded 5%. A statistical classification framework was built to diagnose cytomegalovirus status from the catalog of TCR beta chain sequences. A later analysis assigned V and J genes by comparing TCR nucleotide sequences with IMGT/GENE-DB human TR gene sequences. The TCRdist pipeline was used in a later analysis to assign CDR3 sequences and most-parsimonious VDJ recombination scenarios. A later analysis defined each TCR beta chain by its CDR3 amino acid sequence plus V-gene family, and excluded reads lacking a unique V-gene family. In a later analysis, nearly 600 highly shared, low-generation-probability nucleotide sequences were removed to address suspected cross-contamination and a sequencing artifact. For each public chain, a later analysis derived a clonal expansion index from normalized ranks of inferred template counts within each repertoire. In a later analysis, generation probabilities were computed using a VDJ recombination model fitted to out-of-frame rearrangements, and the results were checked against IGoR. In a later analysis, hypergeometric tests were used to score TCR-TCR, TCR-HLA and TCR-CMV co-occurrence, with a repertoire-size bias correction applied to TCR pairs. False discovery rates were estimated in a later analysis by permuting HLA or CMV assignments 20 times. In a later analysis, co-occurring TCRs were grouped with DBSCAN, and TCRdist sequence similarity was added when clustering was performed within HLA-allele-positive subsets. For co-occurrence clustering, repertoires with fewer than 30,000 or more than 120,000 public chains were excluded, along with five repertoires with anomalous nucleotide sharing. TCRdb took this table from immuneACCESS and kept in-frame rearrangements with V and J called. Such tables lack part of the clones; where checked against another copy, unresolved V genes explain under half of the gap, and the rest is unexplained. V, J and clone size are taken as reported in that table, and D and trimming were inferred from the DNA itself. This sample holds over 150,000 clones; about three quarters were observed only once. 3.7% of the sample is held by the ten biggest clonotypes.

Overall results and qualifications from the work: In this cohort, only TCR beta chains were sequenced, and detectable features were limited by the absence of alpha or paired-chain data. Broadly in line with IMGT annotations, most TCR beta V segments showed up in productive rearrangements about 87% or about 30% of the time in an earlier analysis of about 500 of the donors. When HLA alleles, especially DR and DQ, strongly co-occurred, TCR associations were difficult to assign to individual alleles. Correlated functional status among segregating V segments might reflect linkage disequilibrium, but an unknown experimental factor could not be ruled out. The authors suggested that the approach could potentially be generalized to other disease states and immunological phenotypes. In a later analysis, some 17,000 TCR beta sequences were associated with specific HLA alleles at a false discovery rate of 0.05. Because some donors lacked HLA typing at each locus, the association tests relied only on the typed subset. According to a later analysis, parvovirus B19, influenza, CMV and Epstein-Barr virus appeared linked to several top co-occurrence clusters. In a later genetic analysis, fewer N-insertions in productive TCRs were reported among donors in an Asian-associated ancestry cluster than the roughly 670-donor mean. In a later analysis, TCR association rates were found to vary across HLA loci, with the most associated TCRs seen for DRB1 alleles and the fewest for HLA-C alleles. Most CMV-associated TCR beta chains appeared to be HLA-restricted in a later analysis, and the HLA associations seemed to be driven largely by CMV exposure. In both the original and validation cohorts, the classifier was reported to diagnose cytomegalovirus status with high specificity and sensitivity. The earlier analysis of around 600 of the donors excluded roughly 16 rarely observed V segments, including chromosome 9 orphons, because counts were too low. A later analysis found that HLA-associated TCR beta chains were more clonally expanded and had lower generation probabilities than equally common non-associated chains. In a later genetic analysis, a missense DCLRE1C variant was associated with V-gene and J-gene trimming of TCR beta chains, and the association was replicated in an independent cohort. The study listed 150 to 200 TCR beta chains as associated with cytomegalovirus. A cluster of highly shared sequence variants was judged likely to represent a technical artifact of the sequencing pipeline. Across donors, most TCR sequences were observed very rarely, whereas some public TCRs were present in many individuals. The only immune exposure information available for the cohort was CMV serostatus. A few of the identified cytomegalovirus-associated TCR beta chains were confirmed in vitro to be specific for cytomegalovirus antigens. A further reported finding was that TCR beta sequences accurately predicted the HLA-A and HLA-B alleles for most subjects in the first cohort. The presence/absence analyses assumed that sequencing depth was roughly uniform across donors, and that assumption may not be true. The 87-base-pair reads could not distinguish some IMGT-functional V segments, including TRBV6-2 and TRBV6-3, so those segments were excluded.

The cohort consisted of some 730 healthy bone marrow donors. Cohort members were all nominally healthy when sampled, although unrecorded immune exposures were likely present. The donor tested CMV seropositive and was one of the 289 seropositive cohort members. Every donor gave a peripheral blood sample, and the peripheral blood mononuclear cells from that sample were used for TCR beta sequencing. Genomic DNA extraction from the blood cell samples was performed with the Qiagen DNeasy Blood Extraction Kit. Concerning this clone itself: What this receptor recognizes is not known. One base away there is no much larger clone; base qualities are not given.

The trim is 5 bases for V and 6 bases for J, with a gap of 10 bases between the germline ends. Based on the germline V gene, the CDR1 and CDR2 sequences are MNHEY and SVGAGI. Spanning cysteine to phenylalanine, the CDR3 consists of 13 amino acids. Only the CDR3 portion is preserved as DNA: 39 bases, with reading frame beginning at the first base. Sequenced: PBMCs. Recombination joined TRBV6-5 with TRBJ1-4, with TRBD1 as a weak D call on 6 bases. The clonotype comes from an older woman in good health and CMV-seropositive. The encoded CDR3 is CASSRDNDEKLFF. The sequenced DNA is TGTGCCAGCAGTAGGGACAACGATGAAAAACTGTTTTTT.